The TCR beta chain described here comes from a study of blood T cell repertoires in COVID-19. Study as a whole: The origin of the acute and convalescent COVID-19 samples was the United States, Italy and Spain.

Original data processing: Amplification from reference gene primers served as the basis for estimated nucleated cell counts. Profiling relied on immunoSEQ multiplex PCR, and the TCRdb table lists in-frame clones only, not all of them. V and J calls and clone size are copied from that table; D and trimming were computed from the DNA. The sample has about 150,000 clones, 65% to 90% seen once. One Seattle source followed patients from active infection through their disease course. This TCR was sampled from a woman in her sixties or seventies with COVID-19, enrolled during active disease. The specimen sequenced was peripheral blood.

CDR3 in DNA: TGTGCCACCAGCAGGAGTCAAGAGACCCAGTACTTC. The encoded protein is CATSRSQETQYF. The rearrangement links TRBV15 to TRBJ2-5, with D uncertain. The CDR3 contains 12 residues. Germline V gene data show CDR1 as LNHNV and CDR2 as YYDKDF (reference sequence). Trimming left V 3 bases short and J 2 bases short, with 4 bases between. The full variable domain, with the rest looked up from reference TRBV15 and TRBJ2-5, is DAMVIQNPRYQVTQFGKPVTLSCSQTLNHNVMYWYQQKSSQAPKLLFHYYDKDFNNEADTPDNFQSRRPNTSFCFLDIRSPGLGDTAMYLCATSRSQETQYFGPGTRLLVL.